The clone carrying this TCR beta chain was counted between two and nine times. Its antigen remains unidentified. TCRdb re-analysed the 5' RACE reads in MiXCR, keeping a single row per CDR3 protein. Of almost 600,000 distinct CDR3 sequences listed, approximately 13% are singletons. Germline V CDR1 and CDR2: MNHNS, SASEGT. CDR3 length: 18 amino acids. Trimming pared 7 bases from V and 1 base from J, leaving 23 bases between. The record originates from a study of T cells after yellow fever vaccination. Whole-study findings and limits: A minor fraction of clonotypes spanned both CD4 and CD8 compartments.

The material sequenced was PBMCs, taken on the day of the yellow fever booster vaccination. V and J are TRBV6-1 and TRBJ2-1, with D possibly being TRBD2 (5 bases). The receptor's source is a man aged 30 to 39 who received the YFV17D yellow fever vaccine. The CDR3 protein is CASTSGPGSYLSYNEQFF. The CDR3 DNA reads as TGTGCCAGCACATCAGGTCCGGGGTCGTACCTTTCCTACAATGAGCAGTTCTTC.